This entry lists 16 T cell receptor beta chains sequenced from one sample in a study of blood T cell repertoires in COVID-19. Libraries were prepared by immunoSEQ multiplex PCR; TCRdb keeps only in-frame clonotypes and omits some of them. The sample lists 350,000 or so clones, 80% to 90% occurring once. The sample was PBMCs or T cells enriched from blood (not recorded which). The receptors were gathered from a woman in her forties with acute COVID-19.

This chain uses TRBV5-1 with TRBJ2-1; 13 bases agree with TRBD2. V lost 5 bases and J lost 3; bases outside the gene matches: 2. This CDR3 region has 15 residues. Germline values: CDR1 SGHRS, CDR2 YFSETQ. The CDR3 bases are TGCGCCAGCAGTAGGACTAGCGGGAGCTACAATGAGCAGTTCTTC. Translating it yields CASSRTSGSYNEQFF.

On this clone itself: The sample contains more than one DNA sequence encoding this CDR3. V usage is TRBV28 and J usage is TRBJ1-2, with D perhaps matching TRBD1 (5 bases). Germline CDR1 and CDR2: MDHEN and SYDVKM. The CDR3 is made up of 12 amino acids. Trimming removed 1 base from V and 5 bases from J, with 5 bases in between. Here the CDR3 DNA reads TGTGCCAGCAGTTTATCAGGGTATGGCTACACCTTC. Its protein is CASSLSGYGYTF.

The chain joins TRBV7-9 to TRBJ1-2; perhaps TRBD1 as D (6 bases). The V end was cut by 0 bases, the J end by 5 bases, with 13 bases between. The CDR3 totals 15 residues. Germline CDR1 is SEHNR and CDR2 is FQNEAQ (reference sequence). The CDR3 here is CASSLAETGPYGYTF. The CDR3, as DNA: TGTGCCAGCAGCTTAGCGGAGACAGGCCCTTATGGCTACACCTTC.

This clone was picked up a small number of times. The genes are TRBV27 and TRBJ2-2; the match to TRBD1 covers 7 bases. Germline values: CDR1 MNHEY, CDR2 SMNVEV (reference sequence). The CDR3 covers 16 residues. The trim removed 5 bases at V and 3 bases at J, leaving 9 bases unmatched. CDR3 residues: CASSPPGQQDTGELFF. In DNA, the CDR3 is TGTGCCAGCAGTCCTCCGGGACAGCAGGACACCGGGGAGCTGTTTTTT.

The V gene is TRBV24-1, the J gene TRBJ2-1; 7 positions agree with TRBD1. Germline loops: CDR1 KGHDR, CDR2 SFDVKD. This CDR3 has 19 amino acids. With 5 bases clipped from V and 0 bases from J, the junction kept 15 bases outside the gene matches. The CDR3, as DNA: TGTGCCACCAGTGTTCCGAACGGAGACAGGGAAACCTCCTACAATGAGCAGTTCTTC. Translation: CATSVPNGDRETSYNEQFF.

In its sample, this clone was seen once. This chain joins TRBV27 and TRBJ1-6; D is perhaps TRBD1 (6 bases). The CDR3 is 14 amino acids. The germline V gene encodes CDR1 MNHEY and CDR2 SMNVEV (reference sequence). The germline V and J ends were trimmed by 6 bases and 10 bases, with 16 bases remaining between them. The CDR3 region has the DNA TGTGCCAGCAGCGACCCACAGGGTCCCTCACCCCTCCACTTT. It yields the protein CASSDPQGPSPLHF.

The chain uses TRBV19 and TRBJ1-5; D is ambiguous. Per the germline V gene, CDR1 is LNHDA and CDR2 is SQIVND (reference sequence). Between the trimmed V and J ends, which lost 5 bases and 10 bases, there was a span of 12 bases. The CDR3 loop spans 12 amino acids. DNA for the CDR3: TGTGCCAGTAGTCCCCTGGGAGGACCCCAGCATTTT. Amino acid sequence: CASSPLGGPQHF.

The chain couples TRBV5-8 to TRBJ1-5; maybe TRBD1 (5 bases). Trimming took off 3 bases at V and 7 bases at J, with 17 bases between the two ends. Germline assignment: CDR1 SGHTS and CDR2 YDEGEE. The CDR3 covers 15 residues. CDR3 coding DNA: TGTGCCAGCAGCTCCGACGGGACTTCCAAGCAGCCCCAGCATTTT. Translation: CASSSDGTSKQPQHF.

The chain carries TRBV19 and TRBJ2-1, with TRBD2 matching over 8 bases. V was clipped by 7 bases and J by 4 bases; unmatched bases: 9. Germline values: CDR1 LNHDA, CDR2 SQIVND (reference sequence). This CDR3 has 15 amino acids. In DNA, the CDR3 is TGTGCCAGTACTAAGACTAGCGAAAATTACAATGAGCAGTTCTTC. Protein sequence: CASTKTSENYNEQFF. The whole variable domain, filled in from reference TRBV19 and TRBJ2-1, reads DGGITQSPKYLFRKEGQNVTLSCEQNLNHDAMYWYRQDPGQGLRLIYYSQIVNDFQKGDIAEGYSVSREKKESFPLTVTSAQKNPTAFYLCASTKTSENYNEQFFGPGTRLTVL.

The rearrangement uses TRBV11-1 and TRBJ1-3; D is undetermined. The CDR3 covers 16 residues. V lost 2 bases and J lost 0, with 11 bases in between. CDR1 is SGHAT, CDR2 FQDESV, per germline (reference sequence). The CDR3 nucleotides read TGTGCCAGCAGCTTAAGCGACGGCAACTCTGGAAACACCATATATTTT. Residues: CASSLSDGNSGNTIYF. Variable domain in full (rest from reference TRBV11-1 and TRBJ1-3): EAEVAQSPRYKITEKSQAVAFWCDPISGHATLYWYRQILGQGPELLVQFQDESVVDDSQLPKDRFSAERLKGVDSTLKIQPAELGDSAMYLCASSLSDGNSGNTIYFGEGSWLTVV.

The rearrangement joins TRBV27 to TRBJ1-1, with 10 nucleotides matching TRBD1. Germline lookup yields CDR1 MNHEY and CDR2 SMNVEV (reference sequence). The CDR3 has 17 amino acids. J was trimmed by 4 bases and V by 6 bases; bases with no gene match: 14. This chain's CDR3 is CASSTSDRGVLSTEAFF. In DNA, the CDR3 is TGTGCCAGCAGCACCTCGGACAGGGGGGTCTTGAGCACTGAAGCTTTCTTT.

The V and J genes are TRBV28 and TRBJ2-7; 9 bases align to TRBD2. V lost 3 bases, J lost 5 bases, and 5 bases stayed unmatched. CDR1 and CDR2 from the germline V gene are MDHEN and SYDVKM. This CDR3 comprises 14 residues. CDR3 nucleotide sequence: TGTGCCAGCAGTTTGCAGGGACTAGCCCACGAGCAGTACTTC. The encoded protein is CASSLQGLAHEQYF.

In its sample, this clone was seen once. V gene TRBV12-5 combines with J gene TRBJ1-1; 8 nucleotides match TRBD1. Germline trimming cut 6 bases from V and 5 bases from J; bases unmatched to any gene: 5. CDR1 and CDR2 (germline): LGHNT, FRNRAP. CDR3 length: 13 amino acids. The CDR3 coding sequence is TGTGCTAGTGGGCCAGGGGGCAAGACTGAAGCTTTCTTT. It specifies CASGPGGKTEAFF.

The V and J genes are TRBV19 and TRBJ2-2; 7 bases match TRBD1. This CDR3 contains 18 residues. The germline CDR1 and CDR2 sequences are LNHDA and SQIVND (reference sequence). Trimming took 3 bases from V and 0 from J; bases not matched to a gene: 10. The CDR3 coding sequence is TGTGCCAGTAGTATTGGCCGAATTGGGACAGCGAACACCGGGGAGCTGTTTTTT. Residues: CASSIGRIGTANTGELFF.

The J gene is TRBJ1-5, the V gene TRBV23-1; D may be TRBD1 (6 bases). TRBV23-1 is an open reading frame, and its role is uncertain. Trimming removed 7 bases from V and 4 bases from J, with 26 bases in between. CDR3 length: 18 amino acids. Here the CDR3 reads CASKMRGGMRPLNQPQHF. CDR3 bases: TGCGCCAGCAAAATGAGGGGGGGCATGCGGCCCCTGAATCAGCCCCAGCATTTT.

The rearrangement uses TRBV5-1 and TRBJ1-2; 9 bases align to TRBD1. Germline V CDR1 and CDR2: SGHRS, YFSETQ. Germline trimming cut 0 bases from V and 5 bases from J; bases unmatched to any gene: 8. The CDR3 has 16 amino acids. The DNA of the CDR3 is TGCGCCAGCAGCTTGGGGGGACAGGGTGCGGAGTATGGCTACACCTTC. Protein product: CASSLGGQGAEYGYTF. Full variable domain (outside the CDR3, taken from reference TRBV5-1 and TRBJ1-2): KAGVTQTPRYLIKTRGQQVTLSCSPISGHRSVSWYQQTPGQGLQFLFEYFSETQRNKGNFPGRFSGRQFSNSRSEMNVSTLELGDSALYLCASSLGGQGAEYGYTFGSGTRLTVV.